The rows below give T cell receptor beta chains drawn from one sample of a study of CD8+ T cells in alopecia areata. Assay used: immunoSEQ multiplex PCR; TCRdb lists only in-frame clones, some missing. The data hold roughly 120,000 clones, with 56% observed a single time. The sequenced sample was CD4+ T cells sorted from blood, obtained at week 24, from a patient treated with tofacitinib. Source of these receptors: a human donor with alopecia areata. The CDR3 runs from the conserved cysteine through the conserved F or W. A D gene is named only where the DNA matches it firmly. Clone sizes are given selectively: once, few, many, or a class where the clone is expanded.

V gene	J gene	clone size	D gene	CDR3 protein	CDR3 DNA
TRBV11-2	TRBJ2-3	.	TRBD2	CASSLGTSGGRGDTQYF	TGTGCCAGCAGCCTCGGGACTAGCGGGGGCCGCGGAGATACGCAGTATTTT
TRBV7-2	TRBJ2-5	.	TRBD2	CASSPIRAGGGETQYF	TGTGCCAGCAGCCCCATTCGGGCGGGGGGAGGAGAGACCCAGTACTTC
TRBV30	TRBJ1-5	few	.	CAWGFSGNQPQHF	TGTGCCTGGGGATTTTCCGGCAATCAGCCCCAGCATTTT
TRBV14	TRBJ1-2	once	.	CASSQRQTAGFNYGYTF	TGTGCCAGCAGCCAAAGGCAGACAGCTGGATTTAACTATGGCTACACCTTC
TRBV29-1	TRBJ1-1	.	TRBD1	CSVERDRGTEAFF	TGCAGCGTTGAACGGGACAGGGGAACTGAAGCTTTCTTT
TRBV4-2	TRBJ1-1	.	.	CASSPLGTASTEAFF	TGTGCCAGCAGCCCTCTTGGGACGGCGAGCACTGAAGCTTTCTTT
TRBV30	TRBJ2-4	.	TRBD2	CAWSRVRTSGGKNIQYF	TGTGCCTGGAGTAGGGTTCGGACTAGCGGGGGGAAAAACATTCAGTACTTC
TRBV5-6	TRBJ2-3	few	.	CASSLGGHTDTQYF	TGTGCCAGCAGCTTGGGGGGCCACACAGATACGCAGTATTTT
TRBV29-1	TRBJ1-5	.	.	CSVLDKDINQPQHF	TGCAGCGTGCTAGACAAGGATATCAATCAGCCCCAGCATTTT
TRBV7-8	TRBJ2-5	few	.	CASSSSGNRAETQYF	TGTGCCAGCAGTTCATCGGGAAACAGGGCGGAGACCCAGTACTTC
TRBV11-2	TRBJ2-3	.	TRBD2	CASSLDRSPSGGRLTDTQYF	TGTGCCAGCAGCTTAGATCGGTCCCCTAGCGGGGGCCGTCTAACAGATACGCAGTATTTT
TRBV11-3	TRBJ2-5	.	.	CASSLVHGEETQYF	TGTGCCAGCAGCTTAGTACACGGGGAAGAGACCCAGTACTTC
TRBV5-1	TRBJ1-6	.	.	CASSLAGSSSYNSPLHF	TGCGCCAGCAGCTTGGCGGGCAGCAGCTCCTATAATTCACCCCTCCACTTT
TRBV7-8	TRBJ2-5	.	TRBD2	CASSYAGTSYSETQYF	TGTGCCAGCAGTTATGCCGGGACTAGCTATTCAGAGACCCAGTACTTC
TRBV5-1	TRBJ1-4	.	.	CASSLGVGDEKLFF	TGCGCCAGCAGCTTGGGGGTTGGCGATGAAAAACTGTTTTTT
TRBV7-8	TRBJ1-3	few	TRBD1	CASTPAGGPGNTIYF	TGTGCCAGCACCCCAGCAGGGGGGCCAGGAAACACCATATATTTT
TRBV30	TRBJ2-3	.	.	CAWSVGVTDTQYF	TGTGCCTGGAGTGTAGGTGTCACAGATACGCAGTATTTT